The 8 T cell receptor beta chains in this list originate from one sample, sequenced in a study of post-analysis software for immune sequencing data. General observations from the study: Patients showed TRBV5-6, TRBV5-1 and TRBV20-1 among roughly five TRBV segments more frequent than in controls.

Presence of unique molecular identifiers characterized the TCR beta cDNA libraries. MiXCR, applied by TCRdb to the PCR reads, yields one record per CDR3 protein. The sample shows 600,000 to 700,000 distinct CDR3 sequences, approximately 59% of them seen only once. What these receptors recognize is not known. The sequenced sample was blood. These receptors came from a girl aged 2-10 years with multiple sclerosis.

V gene TRBV6-5 combines with J gene TRBJ1-1; TRBD1 matches 9 bases. CDR3 size: 13 residues. V shed 6 bases and J 7 bases; nucleotides not matched to a gene: 6. CDR1 MNHEY and CDR2 SVGAGI come from the germline V gene. The CDR3 reads CASSGTGYNEAFF. CDR3 coding DNA: TGTGCCAGCAGCGGGACAGGGTATAATGAAGCTTTCTTT.

This clonotype was detected only a few times. V and J are TRBV7-9 and TRBJ2-7, with D tentatively TRBD1 (6 bases). Germline CDR1 and CDR2: SEHNR and FQNEAQ (reference sequence). Between the trimmed V and J ends, which lost 4 bases and 5 bases, there was a span of 9 bases. The CDR3 totals 12 residues. The CDR3 region is CASSSGDHEQYF. The CDR3 DNA sequence: TGTGCCAGCAGCTCAGGGGACCACGAGCAGTACTTC.

The V and J genes are TRBV6-5 and TRBJ1-1, with TRBD1 matching 7 bases. Germline loops: CDR1 MNHEY, CDR2 SVGAGI. This CDR3 is built from 15 residues. Trimming cost V 5 bases and J 1 base; bases outside gene matches: 7. The CDR3 coding sequence is TGTGCCAGCAGTGCGCCCCGGGACAGGAACACTGAAGCTTTCTTT. Residues: CASSAPRDRNTEAFF.

Note on this clonotype: The junction shows a germline mismatch at one end, possibly a read error. The chain carries TRBV6-2 or TRBV6-3 and TRBJ2-7; D unresolved. CDR1 and CDR2 from the germline V gene are MNHEY and SVGEGT. This CDR3 is built from 12 residues. The CDR3 region is CSSSYPQYEQYF. CDR3 coding DNA: TGTTCCAGCAGTTACCCTCAATACGAGCAGTACTTC.

The genes are TRBV7-2 and TRBJ2-3; TRBD1 matches at 11 bases. The CDR3 runs to 17 residues. The ends lost 1 base at V and 5 bases at J; junction bases unmatched: 8. The germline gives CDR1 SGHTA, CDR2 FQGNSA. The CDR3 region has the DNA TGTGCCAGCAGCTTAGTCGAGGGACAGGGGGTAGGAGATACGCAGTATTTT. This sequence encodes CASSLVEGQGVGDTQYF.

The chain joins TRBV4-1 to TRBJ2-7; D not resolved. The CDR3 covers 13 residues. Germline CDR1 and CDR2: MGHRA and YSYEKL. Trimming shortened V by 0 bases and J by 5 bases, and 8 bases separated the two germline ends. CDR3: CASSQDWGNEQYF. For the CDR3, the DNA is TGCGCCAGCAGCCAAGATTGGGGAAACGAGCAGTACTTC.

V and J are TRBV27 and TRBJ2-1; 10 bases fit TRBD1. CDR1 and CDR2 from the germline V gene are MNHEY and SMNVEV (reference sequence). CDR3 length: 15 amino acids. Trimming cost V 1 base and J 7 bases; bases outside gene matches: 4. The CDR3 reads CASSLLGQGSNEQFF. The CDR3 DNA is TGTGCCAGCAGTTTATTGGGACAGGGGAGTAATGAGCAGTTCTTC.

The rearrangement joins TRBV11-3 to TRBJ2-5; D might be TRBD1 (5 bases). CDR1 is SGHNT, CDR2 YENEEA, per germline. Trimming removed 5 bases from V and 0 bases from J, with 13 bases in between. The CDR3 is 15 residues long. The DNA of the CDR3 is TGTGCCAGCAGCCCCTTAGGGGCAGACCAAGAGACCCAGTACTTC. It yields the protein CASSPLGADQETQYF.